The 26 T cell receptor beta chains presented below share a single source sample, sequenced in a study of Ad26.COV2.S vaccination and SARS-CoV-2 variants. The protocol was immunoSEQ multiplex PCR, while the TCRdb copy is restricted to in-frame clones and leaves out a portion. Here the sample spans 430,000 or so clones, about 93% being singletons. Treatment here: roughly 19 received Ad26.COV2.S at low or high dose, single or two shots; roughly 5 received placebo; per-sample allocation not given. Material that was analyzed had been drawn on day 63 after the first vaccine or placebo injection. The sequencing used peripheral blood, collected in a trial of Ad26.COV2.S vaccine versus placebo. All receptors derive from a person aged 18 to 65 who received the Ad26.COV2.S COVID-19 vaccine or a placebo.

With respect to this clone: The sample contains more than one DNA sequence encoding this CDR3. CDR3 sequence: CASSSGQQETQYF. CDR3 bases: TGTGCCAGCAGTTCGGGACAGCAAGAGACCCAGTACTTC. The chain combines TRBV28 with TRBJ2-5, with 7 bases identical to TRBD1. CDR1 is MDHEN, CDR2 SYDVKM, per germline. The CDR3 covers 13 residues. With 4 bases clipped from V and 2 bases from J, the junction kept 1 base outside the gene matches.

The CDR3 DNA sequence: TGTGCCAGCAGCAGAGGGACTAGCGGGCTCACAGATACGCAGTATTTT. It specifies CASSRGTSGLTDTQYF. The chain joins TRBV11-3 to TRBJ2-3; 12 nucleotides match TRBD2. Germline assignment: CDR1 SGHNT and CDR2 YENEEA. The CDR3 length is 16 residues. Germline trimming cut 5 bases from V and 2 bases from J; bases unmatched to any gene: 5.

This chain connects TRBV10-1 to TRBJ2-7; possibly TRBD1 for D (6 bases). V was clipped by 8 bases and J by 5 bases, with 13 bases between them. Looked up from germline, CDR1 is WNHNN and CDR2 is SYGVQD (reference sequence). The CDR3 runs to 12 residues. The chain's CDR3 is CASRFYRDEQYF. As DNA, the CDR3 is TGCGCCAGCCGATTTTACAGGGACGAGCAGTACTTC.

The chain is built from TRBV18 and TRBJ2-5; weak D call: TRBD2 (6 bases). This CDR3 comprises 13 residues. Trimming cost V 4 bases and J 5 bases, with 11 bases left between them. From germline, CDR1 is KGHSH and CDR2 LQKENI. CDR3 sequence (DNA): TGTGCCAGCTCACTCGGGAGCCGGGAGACCCAGTACTTC. It encodes CASSLGSRETQYF.

The rearrangement links TRBV28 to TRBJ2-5; 10 bases are a match to TRBD2. Germline loops: CDR1 MDHEN, CDR2 SYDVKM. V lost 6 bases to trimming and J lost 6 bases; unmatched junction nucleotides: 10. The CDR3 is made up of 15 amino acids. The CDR3 nucleotides are TGTGCCAGCAGACCACCTATAGCGGGGGGAAAGACCCAGTACTTC. Translation gives CASRPPIAGGKTQYF.

The V and J genes are TRBV11-3 and TRBJ2-3, with 10 positions matching TRBD1. This CDR3 has 17 amino acids. V lost 5 bases to trimming and J lost 2 bases; unmatched junction nucleotides: 10. Germline V CDR1 and CDR2: SGHNT, YENEEA. CDR3 DNA sequence: TGTGCCAGCAGCGCATGGGGGACAGGGGAGAACACAGATACGCAGTATTTT. Protein: CASSAWGTGENTDTQYF.

The chain has TRBV28 and TRBJ1-5; D is undetermined. V lost 1 base and J 6 bases, leaving 19 bases between the germline ends. The germline gives CDR1 MDHEN, CDR2 SYDVKM. The CDR3 has 17 amino acids. The CDR3 reads CASSLYAVSGSGQPQHF. The DNA of the CDR3 is TGTGCCAGCAGTTTATACGCCGTATCGGGTTCGGGTCAGCCCCAGCATTTT.

The chain links TRBV4-1 to TRBJ2-1, with TRBD2 matching 11 bases. The CDR3 covers 14 residues. V was clipped by 6 bases and J by 10 bases; unmatched bases: 8. The germline CDR1 and CDR2 sequences are MGHRA and YSYEKL. CDR3 protein: CASRGIAGGREQFF. The CDR3 nucleotides are TGCGCCAGCAGAGGGATAGCGGGAGGGAGGGAGCAGTTCTTC.

The J gene is TRBJ2-4, the V gene TRBV3-1 (or the pseudogene TRBV3-2), with a tentative D call TRBD1 (6 bases). The germline V gene has CDR1 LGHDT and CDR2 YNNKEL (reference sequence). Trimming removed 0 bases at V and 5 bases at J, with 11 bases between. CDR3 length: 15 residues. The CDR3 DNA sequence: TGTGCCAGCAGCCAAGACTCAGGGGTTGAAAACATTCAGTACTTC. Protein: CASSQDSGVENIQYF.

The chain uses TRBV27 and TRBJ2-5; the D gene is possibly TRBD1 (6 bases). CDR1 and CDR2 from the germline V gene are MNHEY and SMNVEV (reference sequence). CDR3 size: 15 residues. Trimming stripped 4 bases from V and 7 bases from J, with 19 bases between. The CDR3 is CASSSGQGRGGTQYF. CDR3 sequence (DNA): TGTGCCAGCAGTTCCGGGCAGGGCCGAGGGGGGACCCAGTACTTC.

The rearrangement links TRBV29-1 to TRBJ2-7; 15 bases fit TRBD2. CDR1 is SQVTM, CDR2 ANQGSEA, per germline. V dropped 1 base and J dropped 7; count of bases not matched to a gene: 11. The CDR3 is 17 residues long. CDR3 in amino acids: CSVEVGRTSGRAREQYF. CDR3 coding DNA: TGCAGCGTTGAAGTTGGGCGGACTAGCGGGAGGGCCCGGGAGCAGTACTTC.

The chain joins TRBV2 to TRBJ2-7; 9 bases fit TRBD1. Germline V gene data show CDR1 as SNHLY and CDR2 as FYNNEI. The CDR3 extends over 16 amino acids. Unmatched junction bases numbered 10, after V lost 3 bases and J lost 4 bases. The CDR3 bases are TGTGCCAGCAGTGAGGCCGGACAGGGGAGGTCGTACGAGCAGTACTTC. Its protein product is CASSEAGQGRSYEQYF.

This chain connects TRBV4-1 to TRBJ1-5; no firm D call. V lost 4 bases, J lost 2 bases, and 9 bases lay in between. CDR3 length equals 14 residues. Looked up from germline, CDR1 is MGHRA and CDR2 is YSYEKL. The CDR3 bases are TGCGCCAGCAGCCCCTACGGCGGCAATCAGCCCCAGCATTTT. It encodes CASSPYGGNQPQHF.

In the case of this clone: The same CDR3 can be traced to other DNA sequences in this sample. The chain employs TRBV6-5 and TRBJ2-7, with D possibly called TRBD1 or TRBD2 (5 bases each). CDR3 size: 13 residues. Germline lookup yields CDR1 MNHEY and CDR2 SVGAGI. The V gene lost 6 bases and the J gene lost 2 bases, with 11 bases spanning the gap. CDR3 residues: CASRRDGTYEQYF. In DNA, the CDR3 is TGTGCCAGCAGACGGGACGGAACCTACGAGCAGTACTTC.

This CDR3 is CASSLDIYSNQPQHF. The CDR3 nucleotides read TGTGCCAGCAGCTTAGACATCTATAGCAATCAGCCCCAGCATTTT. The genes are TRBV11-2 and TRBJ1-5; D is undetermined. The germline CDR1 and CDR2 sequences are SGHAT and FQNNGV. V gave up 0 bases and J gave up 0 bases, with 6 bases separating them. The CDR3 has 15 amino acids.

The V and J genes are TRBV2 and TRBJ1-1; weak D call: TRBD1 (5 bases). Germline V gene lookup returns CDR1 SNHLY and CDR2 FYNNEI. Trimming left V 7 bases short and J 4 bases short, with 16 bases between. The CDR3 covers 14 residues. DNA for the CDR3: TGTGCCAGCACATACAGGATTAGTTCCACTGAAGCTTTCTTT. Protein: CASTYRISSTEAFF.

V gene TRBV2 combines with J gene TRBJ1-1, with TRBD1 as a possible D gene (6 bases). Germline assignment: CDR1 SNHLY and CDR2 FYNNEI. CDR3 length: 13 residues. Trimming removed 10 bases from V and 5 bases from J, with 17 bases in between. CDR3 protein: CAKSQGARTEAFF. CDR3 in DNA: TGTGCCAAGTCACAGGGTGCCCGTACTGAAGCTTTCTTT. The full variable domain, its missing parts supplied by reference TRBV2 and TRBJ1-1, is EPEVTQTPSHQVTQMGQEVILRCVPISNHLYFYWYRQILGQKVEFLVSFYNNEISEKSEIFDDQFSVERPDGSNFTLKIRSTKLEDSAMYFCAKSQGARTEAFFGQGTRLTVV.

The rearrangement joins TRBV2 to TRBJ2-2; D call uncertain. V lost 6 bases, J lost 6 bases, and 11 bases lay in between. Germline V gene lookup returns CDR1 SNHLY and CDR2 FYNNEI. This CDR3 is built from 13 residues. This chain's CDR3 is CASRQYSPGELFF. The CDR3 coding sequence is TGTGCCAGCAGGCAGTATAGCCCCGGGGAGCTGTTTTTT.

This chain uses TRBV21-1 with TRBJ1-2; the table's D call TRBD1 went unverified against the DNA. TRBV21-1 has pseudogene status. The CDR3 contains 13 residues. CDR3 region: CASSKNSNYGYTF. CDR3 coding DNA: TGTGCCAGCAGCAAAAACAGTAACTATGGCTACACCTTC.

Here the CDR3 reads CASSQVQGHNTGELFF. The CDR3, as DNA: TGCGCCAGCAGCCAAGTTCAAGGCCACAACACCGGGGAGCTGTTTTTT. V gene TRBV4-1 combines with J gene TRBJ2-2; no definite D call. Germline CDR1 reads MGHRA; CDR2 reads YSYEKL. V was shortened by 1 base and J by 2 bases, with 11 bases between the two germline ends. This CDR3 contains 16 residues.

The V gene is TRBV7-2, the J gene TRBJ2-2; D not resolved. V lost 5 bases and J lost 5, with 9 bases in between. Germline CDR1 reads SGHTA; CDR2 reads FQGNSA. This CDR3 is 13 amino acids long. CDR3 loop: CASSREQTGELFF. CDR3 nucleotide sequence: TGTGCCAGCAGCCGAGAGCAGACCGGGGAGCTGTTTTTT.

The chain joins TRBV5-1 to TRBJ1-1; D unresolved. This CDR3 is 14 amino acids long. Per germline, CDR1 SGHRS and CDR2 YFSETQ. V lost 1 base to trimming and J lost 0 bases, with 7 bases between them. The CDR3 here is CASSLLGLNTEAFF. Here the CDR3 DNA reads TGCGCCAGCAGCTTGCTGGGGTTGAACACTGAAGCTTTCTTT.

In its sample, this clone was seen once. This chain joins TRBV7-3 and TRBJ2-1; D gene unclear. Germline lookup yields CDR1 SGHTA and CDR2 FQGTGA. Trimming cost V 2 bases and J 6 bases, with 2 bases left between them. This CDR3 region has 11 residues. CDR3: CASSLGNEQFF. For the CDR3, the DNA is TGTGCCAGCAGCTTAGGCAATGAGCAGTTCTTC.

The CDR3 DNA reads TGTGCCAGCAGGGCCGGGACTAGCGGGATCTATGAGCAGTTCTTC. This codes for CASRAGTSGIYEQFF. The chain couples TRBV2 to TRBJ2-1; 13 bases match TRBD2. The CDR3 has 15 amino acids. V dropped 6 bases and J dropped 8; count of bases not matched to a gene: 7. Per germline, CDR1 SNHLY and CDR2 FYNNEI.

About this clone: Other DNA sequences in the sample encode the same CDR3. V and J are TRBV5-1 and TRBJ2-7; 12 bases fit TRBD2. CDR3 length equals 14 residues. CDR1 SGHRS and CDR2 YFSETQ come from the germline V gene. Trimming at V came to 0 bases and at J to 5 bases, leaving 0 bases not matched to a gene. The CDR3 DNA reads as TGCGCCAGCAGCTTGGGACTAGCGGGAGACGAGCAGTACTTC. This gives the protein CASSLGLAGDEQYF.

V and J are TRBV4-1 and TRBJ2-5, with 7 nucleotides matching TRBD2. The germline V gene has CDR1 MGHRA and CDR2 YSYEKL. J was trimmed by 0 bases and V by 4 bases; bases with no gene match: 8. This CDR3 is 16 amino acids long. The CDR3: CASSLGGSPNQETQYF. DNA of the CDR3: TGCGCCAGCAGCCTCGGCGGGAGCCCGAACCAAGAGACCCAGTACTTC.